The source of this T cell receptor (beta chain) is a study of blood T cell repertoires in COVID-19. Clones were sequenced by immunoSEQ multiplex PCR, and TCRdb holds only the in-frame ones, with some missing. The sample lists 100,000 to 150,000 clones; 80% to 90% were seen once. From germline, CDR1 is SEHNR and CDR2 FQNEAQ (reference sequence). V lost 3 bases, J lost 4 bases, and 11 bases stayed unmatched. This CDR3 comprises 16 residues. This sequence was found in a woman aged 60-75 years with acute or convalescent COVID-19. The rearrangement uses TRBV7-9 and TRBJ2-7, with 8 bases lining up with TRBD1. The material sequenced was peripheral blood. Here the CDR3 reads CASSFNSQGAGYEQYF. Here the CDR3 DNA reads TGTGCCAGCAGCTTCAACAGCCAGGGGGCGGGGTACGAGCAGTACTTC.